This T cell receptor beta chain was recorded in a study of cytomegalovirus exposure and HLA in healthy donors. CDR1 GTSNPN and CDR2 SVGIG come from the germline V gene (reference sequence). Deletions cut 1 base from V and 0 bases from J, with 13 bases between. This CDR3 contains 16 residues. Libraries were prepared by immunoSEQ multiplex PCR; TCRdb keeps only in-frame clonotypes and omits some of them. The repertoire holds some 76,000 clones, 94% seen once, with roughly 2% in the top ten. The chain is built from TRBV30 and TRBJ2-1; the D gene is possibly TRBD1 (5 bases). The sequence derives from a woman aged 18 to 35 in good health and CMV-seronegative. Sequenced material: PBMCs. CDR3 nucleotide sequence: TGTGCCTGGAGTGCTGACCCAGGGTCCTCCTACAATGAGCAGTTCTTC. Translation gives CAWSADPGSSYNEQFF.